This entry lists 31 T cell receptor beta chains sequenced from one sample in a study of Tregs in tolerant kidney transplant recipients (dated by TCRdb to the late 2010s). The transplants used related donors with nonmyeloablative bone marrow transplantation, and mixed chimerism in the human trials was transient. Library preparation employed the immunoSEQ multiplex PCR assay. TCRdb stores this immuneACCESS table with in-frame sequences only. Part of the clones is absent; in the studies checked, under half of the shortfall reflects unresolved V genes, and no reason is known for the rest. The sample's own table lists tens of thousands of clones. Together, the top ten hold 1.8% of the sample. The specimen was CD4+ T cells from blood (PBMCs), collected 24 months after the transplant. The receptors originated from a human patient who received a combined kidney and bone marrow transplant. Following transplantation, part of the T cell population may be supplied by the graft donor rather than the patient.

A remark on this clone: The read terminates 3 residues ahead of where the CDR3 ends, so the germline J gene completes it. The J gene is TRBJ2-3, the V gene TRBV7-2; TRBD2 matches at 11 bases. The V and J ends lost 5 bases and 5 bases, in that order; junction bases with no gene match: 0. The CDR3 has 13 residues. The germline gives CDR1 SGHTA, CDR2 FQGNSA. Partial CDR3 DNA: TGTGCCAGCAGCGGACTAGCGGGAGATACG. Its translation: CASSGLAGDT. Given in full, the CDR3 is CASSGLAGDTQYF.

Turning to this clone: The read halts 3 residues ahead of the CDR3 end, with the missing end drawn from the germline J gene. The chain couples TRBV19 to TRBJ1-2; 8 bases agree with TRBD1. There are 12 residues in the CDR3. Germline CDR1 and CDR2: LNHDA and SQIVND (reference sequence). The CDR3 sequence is CASSGQGYEYTF. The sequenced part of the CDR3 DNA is TGTGCCAGTAGTGGACAGGGCTACGAG.

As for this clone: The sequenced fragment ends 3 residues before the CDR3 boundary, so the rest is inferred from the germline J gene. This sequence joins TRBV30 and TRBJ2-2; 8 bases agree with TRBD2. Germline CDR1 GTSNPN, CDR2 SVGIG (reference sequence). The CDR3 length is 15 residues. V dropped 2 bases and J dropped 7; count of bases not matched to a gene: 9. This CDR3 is CAWSMTSAIVGELFF. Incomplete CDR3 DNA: TGTGCCTGGAGTATGACTAGCGCGATTGTCGGGGAG.

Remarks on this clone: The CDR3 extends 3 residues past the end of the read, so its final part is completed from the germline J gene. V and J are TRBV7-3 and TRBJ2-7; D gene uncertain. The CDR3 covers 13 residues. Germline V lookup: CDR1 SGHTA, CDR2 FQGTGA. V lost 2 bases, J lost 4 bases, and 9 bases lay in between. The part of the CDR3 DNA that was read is TGTGCCAGCAGCTTAGGGCCCCTTTACGAG. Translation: CASSLGPLYE. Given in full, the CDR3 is CASSLGPLYEQYF.

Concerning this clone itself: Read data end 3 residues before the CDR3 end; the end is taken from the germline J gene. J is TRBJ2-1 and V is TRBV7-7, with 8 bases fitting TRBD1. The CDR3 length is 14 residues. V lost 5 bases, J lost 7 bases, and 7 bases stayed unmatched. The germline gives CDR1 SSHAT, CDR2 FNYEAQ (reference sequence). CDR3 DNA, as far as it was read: TGTGCCAGCAGCCGGCAGGGGGCCGAGAATGAG. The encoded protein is CASSRQGAENE. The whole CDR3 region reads CASSRQGAENEQFF.

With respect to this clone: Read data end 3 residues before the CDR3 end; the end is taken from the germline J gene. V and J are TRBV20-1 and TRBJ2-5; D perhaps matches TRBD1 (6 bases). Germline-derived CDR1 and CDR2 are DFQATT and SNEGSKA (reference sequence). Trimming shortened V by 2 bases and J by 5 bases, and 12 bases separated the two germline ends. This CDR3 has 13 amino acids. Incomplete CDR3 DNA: TGCAGTGCTAGACCAGGGGCGGATGAGACC. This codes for CSARPGADET. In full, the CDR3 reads CSARPGADETQYF.

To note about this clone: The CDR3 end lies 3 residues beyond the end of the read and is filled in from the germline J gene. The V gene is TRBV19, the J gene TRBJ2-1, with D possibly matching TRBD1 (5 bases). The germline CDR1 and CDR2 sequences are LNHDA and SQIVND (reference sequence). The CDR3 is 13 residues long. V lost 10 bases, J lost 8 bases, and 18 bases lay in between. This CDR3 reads CATSTREVYEQFF. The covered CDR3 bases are TGTGCCACCTCCACCAGGGAAGTATATGAG.

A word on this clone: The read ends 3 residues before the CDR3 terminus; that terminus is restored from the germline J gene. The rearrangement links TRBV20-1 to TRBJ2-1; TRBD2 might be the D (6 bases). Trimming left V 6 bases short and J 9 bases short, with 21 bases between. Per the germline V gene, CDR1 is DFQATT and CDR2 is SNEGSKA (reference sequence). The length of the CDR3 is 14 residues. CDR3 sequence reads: CSAADPRLDFEQFF. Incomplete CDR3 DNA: TGCAGTGCCGCCGACCCTCGACTAGATTTTGAG.

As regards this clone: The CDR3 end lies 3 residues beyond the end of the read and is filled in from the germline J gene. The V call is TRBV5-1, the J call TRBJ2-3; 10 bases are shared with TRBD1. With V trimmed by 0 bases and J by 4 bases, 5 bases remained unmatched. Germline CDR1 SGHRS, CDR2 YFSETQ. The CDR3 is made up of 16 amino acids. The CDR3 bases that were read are TGCGCCAGCAGCTTGGGGGGACAGGGGCATGCAGATACG. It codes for CASSLGGQGHADT. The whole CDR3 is CASSLGGQGHADTQYF. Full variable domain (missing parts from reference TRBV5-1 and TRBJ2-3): KAGVTQTPRYLIKTRGQQVTLSCSPISGHRSVSWYQQTPGQGLQFLFEYFSETQRNKGNFPGRFSGRQFSNSRSEMNVSTLELGDSALYLCASSLGGQGHADTQYFGPGTRLTVL.

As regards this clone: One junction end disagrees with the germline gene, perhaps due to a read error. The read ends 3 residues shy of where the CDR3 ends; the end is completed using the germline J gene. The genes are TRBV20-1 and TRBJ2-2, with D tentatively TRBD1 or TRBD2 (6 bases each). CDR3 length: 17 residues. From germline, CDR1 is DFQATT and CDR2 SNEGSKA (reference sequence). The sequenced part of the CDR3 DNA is TGCAGTGCTCGAGAGGGGGGTCTGGGATCGAACACCGGGGAG. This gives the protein CSAREGGLGSNTGE. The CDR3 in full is CSAREGGLGSNTGELFF.

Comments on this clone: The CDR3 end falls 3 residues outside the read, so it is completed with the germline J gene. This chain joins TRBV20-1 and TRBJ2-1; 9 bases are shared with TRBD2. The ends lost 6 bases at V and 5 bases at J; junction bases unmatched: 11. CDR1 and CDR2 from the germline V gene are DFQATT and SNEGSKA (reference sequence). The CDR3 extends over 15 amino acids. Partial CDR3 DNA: TGCAGTGCCGACGTAGCGGGAGAGGCCGACAATGAG. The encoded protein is CSADVAGEADNE. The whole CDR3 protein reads CSADVAGEADNEQFF.

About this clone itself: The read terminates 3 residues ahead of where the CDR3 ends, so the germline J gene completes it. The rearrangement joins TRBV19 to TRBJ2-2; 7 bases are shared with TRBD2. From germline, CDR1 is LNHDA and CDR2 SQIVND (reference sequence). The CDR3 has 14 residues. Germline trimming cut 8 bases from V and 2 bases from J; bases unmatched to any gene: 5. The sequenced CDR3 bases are TGTGCCAGTCTAAGCGGGGTCAACACCGGGGAG. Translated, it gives CASLSGVNTGE. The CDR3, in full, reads CASLSGVNTGELFF.

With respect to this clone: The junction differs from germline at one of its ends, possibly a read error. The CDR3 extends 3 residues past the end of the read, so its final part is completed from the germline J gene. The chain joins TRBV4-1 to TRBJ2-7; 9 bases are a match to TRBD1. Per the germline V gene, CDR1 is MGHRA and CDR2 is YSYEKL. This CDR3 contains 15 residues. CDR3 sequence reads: CTSSAGTGPGYEQYF. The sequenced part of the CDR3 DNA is TGCACCAGCAGTGCCGGGACAGGGCCTGGGTACGAG.

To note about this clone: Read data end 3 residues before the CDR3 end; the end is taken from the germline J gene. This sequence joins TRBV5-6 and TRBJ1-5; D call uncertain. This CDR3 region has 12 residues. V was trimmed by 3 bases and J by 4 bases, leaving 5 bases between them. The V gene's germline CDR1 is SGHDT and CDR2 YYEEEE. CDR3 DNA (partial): TGTGCCAGCAGCTCCTTTAATCAGCCC. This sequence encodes CASSSFNQP. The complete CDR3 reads CASSSFNQPQHF.

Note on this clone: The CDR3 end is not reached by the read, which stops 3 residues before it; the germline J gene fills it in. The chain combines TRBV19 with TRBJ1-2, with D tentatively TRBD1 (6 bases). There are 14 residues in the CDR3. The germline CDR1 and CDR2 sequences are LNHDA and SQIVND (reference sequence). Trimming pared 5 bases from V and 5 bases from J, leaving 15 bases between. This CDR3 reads CASSRGGGGYGYTF. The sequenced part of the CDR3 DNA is TGTGCCAGTAGTCGAGGAGGGGGTGGATATGGC. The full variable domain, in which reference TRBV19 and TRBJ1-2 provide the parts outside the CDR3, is DGGITQSPKYLFRKEGQNVTLSCEQNLNHDAMYWYRQDPGQGLRLIYYSQIVNDFQKGDIAEGYSVSREKKESFPLTVTSAQKNPTAFYLCASSRGGGGYGYTFGSGTRLTVV.

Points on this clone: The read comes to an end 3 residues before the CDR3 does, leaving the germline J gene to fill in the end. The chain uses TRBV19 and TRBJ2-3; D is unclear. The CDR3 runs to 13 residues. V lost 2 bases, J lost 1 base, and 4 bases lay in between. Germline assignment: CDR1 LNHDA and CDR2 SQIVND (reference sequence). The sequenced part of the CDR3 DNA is TGTGCCAGTAGTATAAGCGGCACAGATACG. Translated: CASSISGTDT. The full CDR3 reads CASSISGTDTQYF.

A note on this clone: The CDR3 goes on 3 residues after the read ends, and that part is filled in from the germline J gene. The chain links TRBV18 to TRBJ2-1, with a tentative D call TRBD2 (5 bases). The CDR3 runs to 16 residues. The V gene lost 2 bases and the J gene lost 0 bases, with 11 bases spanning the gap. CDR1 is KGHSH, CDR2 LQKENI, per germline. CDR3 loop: CASSPSAGLSYNEQFF. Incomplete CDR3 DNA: TGTGCCAGCTCACCATCCGCAGGACTCTCCTACAATGAG.

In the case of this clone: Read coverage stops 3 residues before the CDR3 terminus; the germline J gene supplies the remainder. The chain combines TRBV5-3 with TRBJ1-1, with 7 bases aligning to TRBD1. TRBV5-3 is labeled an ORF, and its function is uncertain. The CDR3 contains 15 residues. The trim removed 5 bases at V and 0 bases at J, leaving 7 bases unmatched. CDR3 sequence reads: CARSPRTGMNTEAFF. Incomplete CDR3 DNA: TGTGCCAGAAGTCCCCGGACAGGTATGAACACTGAA.

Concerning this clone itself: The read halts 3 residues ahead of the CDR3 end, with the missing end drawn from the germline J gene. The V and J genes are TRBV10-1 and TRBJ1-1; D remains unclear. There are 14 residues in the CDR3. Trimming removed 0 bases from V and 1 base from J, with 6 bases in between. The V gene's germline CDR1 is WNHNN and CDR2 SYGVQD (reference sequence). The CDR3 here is CASSESPGNTEAFF. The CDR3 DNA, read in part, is TGCGCCAGCAGTGAGTCGCCAGGGAACACTGAA.

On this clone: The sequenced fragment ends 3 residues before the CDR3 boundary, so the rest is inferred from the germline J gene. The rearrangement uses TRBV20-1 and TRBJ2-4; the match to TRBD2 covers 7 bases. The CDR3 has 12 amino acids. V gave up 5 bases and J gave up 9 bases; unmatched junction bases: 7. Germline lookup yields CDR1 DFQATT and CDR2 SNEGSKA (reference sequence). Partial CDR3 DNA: TGCAGTGCTCCCCCGACGGGGGGCATT. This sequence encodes CSAPPTGGI. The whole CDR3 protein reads CSAPPTGGIQYF.

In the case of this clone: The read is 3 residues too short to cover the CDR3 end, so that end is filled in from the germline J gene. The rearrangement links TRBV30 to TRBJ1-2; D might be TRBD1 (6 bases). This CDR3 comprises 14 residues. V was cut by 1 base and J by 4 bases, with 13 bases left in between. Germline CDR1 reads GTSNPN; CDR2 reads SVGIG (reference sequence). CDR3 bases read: TGTGCCTGGAGTGGTCCCGGACAGTTCTATGGC. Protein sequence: CAWSGPGQFYG. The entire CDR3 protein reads CAWSGPGQFYGYTF.

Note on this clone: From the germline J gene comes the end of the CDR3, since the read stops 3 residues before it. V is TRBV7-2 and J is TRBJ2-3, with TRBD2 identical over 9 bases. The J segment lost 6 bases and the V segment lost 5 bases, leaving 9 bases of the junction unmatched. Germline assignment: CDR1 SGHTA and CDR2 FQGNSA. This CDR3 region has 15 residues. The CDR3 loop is CASSMGTSLADTQYF. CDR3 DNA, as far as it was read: TGTGCCAGCAGCATGGGGACTAGCTTGGCGGATACG.

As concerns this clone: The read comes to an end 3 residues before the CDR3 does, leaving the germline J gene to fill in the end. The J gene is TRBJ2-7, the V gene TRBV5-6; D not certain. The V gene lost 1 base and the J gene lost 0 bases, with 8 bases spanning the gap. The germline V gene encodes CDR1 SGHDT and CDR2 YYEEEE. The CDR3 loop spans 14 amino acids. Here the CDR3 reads CASSLSPSSYEQYF. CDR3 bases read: TGTGCCAGCAGCTTGTCCCCCAGCTCCTACGAG.

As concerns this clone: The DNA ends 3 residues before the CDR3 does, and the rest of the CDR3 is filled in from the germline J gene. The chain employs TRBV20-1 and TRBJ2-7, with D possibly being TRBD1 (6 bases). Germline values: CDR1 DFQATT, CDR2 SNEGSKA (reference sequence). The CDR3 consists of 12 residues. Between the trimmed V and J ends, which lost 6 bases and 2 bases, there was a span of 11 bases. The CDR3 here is CSAHGQTYEQYF. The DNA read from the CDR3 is TGCAGTGCCCACGGACAGACCTACGAG.

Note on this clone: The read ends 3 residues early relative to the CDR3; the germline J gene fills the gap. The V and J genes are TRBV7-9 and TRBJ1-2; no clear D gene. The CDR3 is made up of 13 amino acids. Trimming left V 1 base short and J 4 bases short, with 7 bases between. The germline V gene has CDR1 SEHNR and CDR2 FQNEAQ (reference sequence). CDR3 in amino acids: CASSLEGTYGYTF. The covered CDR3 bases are TGTGCCAGCAGCTTAGAAGGTACCTATGGC.

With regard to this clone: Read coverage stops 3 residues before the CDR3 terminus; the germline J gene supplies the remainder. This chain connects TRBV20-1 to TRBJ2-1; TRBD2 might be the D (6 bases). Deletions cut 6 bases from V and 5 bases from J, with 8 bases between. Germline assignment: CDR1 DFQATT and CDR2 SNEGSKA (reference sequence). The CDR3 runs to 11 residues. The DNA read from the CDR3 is TGCAGTGCCCTAGCGCACAATGAG. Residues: CSALAHNE. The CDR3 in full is CSALAHNEQFF.

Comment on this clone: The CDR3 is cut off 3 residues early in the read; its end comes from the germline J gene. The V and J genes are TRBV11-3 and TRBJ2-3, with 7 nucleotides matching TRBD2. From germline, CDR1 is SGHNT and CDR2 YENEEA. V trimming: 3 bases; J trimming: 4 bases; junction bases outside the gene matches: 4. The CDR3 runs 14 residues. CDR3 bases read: TGTGCCAGCAGCTTGGCGGGAGTCCCAGATACG. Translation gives CASSLAGVPDT. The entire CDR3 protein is CASSLAGVPDTQYF.

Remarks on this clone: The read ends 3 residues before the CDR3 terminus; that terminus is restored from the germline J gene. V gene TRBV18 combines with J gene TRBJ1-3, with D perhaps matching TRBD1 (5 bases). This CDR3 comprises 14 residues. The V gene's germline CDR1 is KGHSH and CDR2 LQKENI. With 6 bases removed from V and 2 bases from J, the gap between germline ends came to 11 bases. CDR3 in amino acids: CASSTQGAGNTIYF. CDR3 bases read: TGTGCCAGCTCGACCCAGGGAGCTGGAAACACC. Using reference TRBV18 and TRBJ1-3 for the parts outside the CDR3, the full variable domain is NAGVMQNPRHLVRRRGQEARLRCSPMKGHSHVYWYRQLPEEGLKFMVYLQKENIIDESGMPKERFSAEFPKEGPSILRIQQVVRGDSAAYFCASSTQGAGNTIYFGEGSWLTVV.

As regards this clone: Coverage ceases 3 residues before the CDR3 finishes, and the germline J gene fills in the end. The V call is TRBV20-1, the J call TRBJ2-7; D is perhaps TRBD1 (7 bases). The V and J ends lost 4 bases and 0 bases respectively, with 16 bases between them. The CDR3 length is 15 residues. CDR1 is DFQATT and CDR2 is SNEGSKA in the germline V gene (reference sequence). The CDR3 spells CSATQTGRSSYEQYF. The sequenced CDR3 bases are TGCAGTGCTACCCAGACAGGGAGGAGCTCCTACGAG.

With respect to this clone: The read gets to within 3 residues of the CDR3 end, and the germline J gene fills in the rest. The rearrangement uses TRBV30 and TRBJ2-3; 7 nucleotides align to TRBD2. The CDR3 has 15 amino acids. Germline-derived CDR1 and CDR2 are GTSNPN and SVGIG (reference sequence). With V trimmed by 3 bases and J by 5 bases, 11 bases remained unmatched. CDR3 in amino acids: CAWRRLAPAEDTQYF. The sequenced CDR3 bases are TGTGCCTGGAGGCGACTAGCCCCTGCGGAAGATACG.

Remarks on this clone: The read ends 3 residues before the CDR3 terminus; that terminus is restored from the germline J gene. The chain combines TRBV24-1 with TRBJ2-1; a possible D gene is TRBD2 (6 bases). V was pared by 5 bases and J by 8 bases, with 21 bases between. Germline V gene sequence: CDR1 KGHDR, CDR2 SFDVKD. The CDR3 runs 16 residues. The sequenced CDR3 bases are TGTGCCACCAGTGGTGGATCTGGGGACTCTTTCTATGAG. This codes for CATSGGSGDSFYE. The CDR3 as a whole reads CATSGGSGDSFYEQFF.